The 32 T cell receptor beta chains presented below share a single source sample, sequenced in a study of cytomegalovirus exposure and HLA in healthy donors. Sequencing used immunoSEQ multiplex PCR; TCRdb keeps in-frame clones, though not all of them. The sample contains about 330,000 clones, roughly 87% of which appear only once. The specimen sequenced was PBMCs. The receptors were sampled from a woman younger than 45 in good health and CMV-seropositive.

The chain employs TRBV29-1 and TRBJ1-1; 8 positions match TRBD1. The V gene's germline CDR1 is SQVTM and CDR2 ANQGSEA. V trimming: 4 bases; J trimming: 1 base; junction bases outside the gene matches: 11. The CDR3 length is 16 residues. The CDR3 is CSVVRITGTGNTEAFF. CDR3 in DNA: TGCAGCGTTGTACGGATCACCGGGACAGGGAACACTGAAGCTTTCTTT.

This clone has only a few counts. The rearrangement joins TRBV4-2 to TRBJ2-7; TRBD2 aligns across 9 bases. From germline, CDR1 is LGHNA and CDR2 YNFKEQ. Trimming took 0 bases from V and 6 from J; bases not matched to a gene: 6. The CDR3 loop spans 15 amino acids. This chain's CDR3 is CASSQDWIAGVEQYF. The CDR3 DNA reads as TGTGCCAGCAGCCAAGATTGGATAGCGGGAGTCGAGCAGTACTTC.

V usage is TRBV9 and J usage is TRBJ1-4, with D possibly TRBD1 on 6 matching bases. CDR3 size: 17 residues. From germline, CDR1 is SGDLS and CDR2 YYNGEE. Trimming pared 0 bases from V and 2 bases from J, leaving 14 bases between. The CDR3 loop reads CASSVEGLGATNEKLFF. CDR3 nucleotides: TGTGCCAGCAGCGTAGAGGGGTTGGGGGCCACTAATGAAAAACTGTTTTTT. Full variable domain (missing parts from reference TRBV9 and TRBJ1-4): DSGVTQTPKHLITATGQRVTLRCSPRSGDLSVYWYQQSLDQGLQFLIQYYNGEERAKGNILERFSAQQFPDLHSELNLSSLELGDSALYFCASSVEGLGATNEKLFFGSGTQLSVL.

This chain connects TRBV2 to TRBJ2-1; D perhaps matches TRBD1 (5 bases). CDR1 SNHLY and CDR2 FYNNEI come from the germline V gene. This CDR3 has 18 residues. The V gene lost 4 bases and the J gene lost 6 bases, with 25 bases spanning the gap. CDR3 loop: CASSGQPFDPVESNEQFF. The CDR3 DNA is TGTGCCAGCAGTGGACAGCCTTTCGACCCTGTGGAGAGCAATGAGCAGTTCTTC.

The V call is TRBV7-3, the J call TRBJ2-7, with D maybe TRBD2 (6 bases). Germline CDR1 and CDR2: SGHTA and FQGTGA. The ends were cut back, 2 bases at V and 0 bases at J, with 17 bases in the middle. CDR3 length equals 17 residues. In DNA form, the CDR3 reads TGTGCCAGCAGCTTAGGTCCCTCGGGGGTCCTCTCCTACGAGCAGTACTTC. This gives the protein CASSLGPSGVLSYEQYF.

The CDR3 DNA follows: TGTGCCAGCAGCTTAGGGTTCTCCACTGAAGCTTTCTTT. Its protein is CASSLGFSTEAFF. The chain links TRBV7-6 to TRBJ1-1; D gene unclear. The CDR3 is 13 amino acids. Trimming removed 1 base from V and 4 bases from J, with 7 bases in between. CDR1 is SGHVS, CDR2 FNYEAQ, per germline.

V and J are TRBV6-1 and TRBJ2-1; possible D gene TRBD2, 5 bases. The length of the CDR3 is 15 residues. Germline assignment: CDR1 MNHNS and CDR2 SASEGT. V lost 6 bases and J 2 bases, leaving 14 bases between the germline ends. The CDR3 DNA reads TGTGCCAGCAGCCCACTAGAATCGGCCTACAATGAGCAGTTCTTC. Encoded protein: CASSPLESAYNEQFF.

In its sample, this clone was seen once. The genes are TRBV7-7 and TRBJ2-3; tentative D call: TRBD2 (5 bases). There are 16 residues in the CDR3. V was cut by 3 bases and J by 1 base, with 14 bases left in between. Germline CDR1 and CDR2: SSHAT and FNYEAQ (reference sequence). This CDR3 is CASSLSLDLGTDTQYF. The CDR3 DNA follows: TGTGCCAGCAGCTTGTCCTTGGACTTAGGCACAGATACGCAGTATTTT.

The rearrangement joins TRBV5-1 to TRBJ2-1; D not resolved. Germline V gene data show CDR1 as SGHRS and CDR2 as YFSETQ. V was clipped by 4 bases and J by 4 bases, with 12 bases between them. The CDR3 extends over 14 amino acids. CDR3 nucleotide sequence: TGCGCCAGCAGCCCGTCGACCAATTACAATGAGCAGTTCTTC. It codes for CASSPSTNYNEQFF.

This rearrangement joins TRBV7-2 to TRBJ1-6; D not resolved. The CDR3 spans 18 residues. The germline V and J ends were trimmed by 5 bases and 0 bases, with 17 bases remaining between them. Germline V gene sequence: CDR1 SGHTA, CDR2 FQGNSA. CDR3 protein: CASSVLGRRSSYNSPLHF. The CDR3, as DNA: TGTGCCAGCAGCGTATTAGGGCGTCGGAGCTCCTATAATTCACCCCTCCACTTT.

Comments on this clone: An end of the junction differs from the germline gene, which may be a read error. The chain is built from TRBV5-1 and TRBJ2-7, with TRBD2 matching 9 bases. The V gene's germline CDR1 is SGHRS and CDR2 YFSETQ. This CDR3 comprises 15 residues. The CDR3 DNA follows: TGCGCCAGCAGCCCGGGACTAGCTGGGTCCTCCGAGCAGTACTTC. The encoded protein is CASSPGLAGSSEQYF.

This rearrangement joins TRBV27 to TRBJ1-2; D gene ambiguous. The CDR3 is 17 residues long. Between the trimmed V and J ends, which lost 2 bases and 4 bases, there was a span of 20 bases. The germline V gene encodes CDR1 MNHEY and CDR2 SMNVEV (reference sequence). The CDR3 here is CASSLTSLRGVGYGYTF. The CDR3 region has the DNA TGTGCCAGCAGTTTAACCTCCTTACGGGGAGTAGGCTATGGCTACACCTTC.

This chain joins TRBV4-2 and TRBJ2-7, with no clear D. The CDR3 is made up of 14 amino acids. V lost 4 bases, J lost 0 bases, and 10 bases lay in between. CDR1 is LGHNA, CDR2 YNFKEQ, per germline. The CDR3, as DNA: TGTGCCAGCAGCCCCCTCTACAACTCCTACGAGCAGTACTTC. This encodes CASSPLYNSYEQYF.

The chain joins TRBV5-1 to TRBJ2-4, with D unclear. This CDR3 is built from 14 residues. The V gene lost 4 bases and the J gene lost 0 bases, with 8 bases spanning the gap. The germline V gene encodes CDR1 SGHRS and CDR2 YFSETQ. The CDR3 nucleotides read TGCGCCAGCAGCAGATCGATAGCCAAAAACATTCAGTACTTC. This codes for CASSRSIAKNIQYF. Full variable domain (rest looked up from reference TRBV5-1 and TRBJ2-4): KAGVTQTPRYLIKTRGQQVTLSCSPISGHRSVSWYQQTPGQGLQFLFEYFSETQRNKGNFPGRFSGRQFSNSRSEMNVSTLELGDSALYLCASSRSIAKNIQYFGAGTRLSVL.

V gene TRBV28 combines with J gene TRBJ1-2, with 11 bases identical to TRBD1. CDR3 size: 14 residues. Germline lookup yields CDR1 MDHEN and CDR2 SYDVKM. V lost 6 bases to trimming and J lost 7 bases; unmatched junction nucleotides: 7. CDR3 sequence (DNA): TGTGCCAGCAGGAAGGACAGGGGGCGCCTTGGCTACACCTTC. This sequence encodes CASRKDRGRLGYTF.

This chain uses TRBV9 with TRBJ2-3; maybe TRBD2 (6 bases). Germline V lookup: CDR1 SGDLS, CDR2 YYNGEE. The length of the CDR3 is 15 residues. V lost 5 bases, J lost 6 bases, and 19 bases lay in between. The CDR3: CASSPGLPQRDTQYF. The DNA for the CDR3 is TGTGCCAGCAGTCCCGGACTACCCCAGCGGGATACGCAGTATTTT.

This chain links TRBV27 with TRBJ2-1; 8 bases match TRBD2. Per the germline V gene, CDR1 is MNHEY and CDR2 is SMNVEV (reference sequence). Trimming cost V 4 bases and J 2 bases; bases outside gene matches: 10. The CDR3 is 17 amino acids. The CDR3 loop reads CASSSPKREFAYNEQFF. CDR3 in DNA: TGTGCCAGCAGTTCTCCTAAGCGGGAGTTCGCCTACAATGAGCAGTTCTTC.

The chain carries TRBV5-8 and TRBJ2-5; D not resolved. Trimming removed 5 bases from V and 0 bases from J, with 8 bases in between. The CDR3 is made up of 13 amino acids. Germline CDR1 and CDR2: SGHTS and YDEGEE. The CDR3 is CASSQMYQETQYF. CDR3 sequence (DNA): TGTGCCAGCAGTCAGATGTACCAAGAGACCCAGTACTTC.

The J gene is TRBJ2-7, the V gene TRBV9; D gene unclear. This CDR3 contains 12 residues. V gave up 3 bases and J gave up 0 bases, with 4 bases separating them. Germline assignment: CDR1 SGDLS and CDR2 YYNGEE. Here the CDR3 reads CASSATSYEQYF. CDR3 DNA sequence: TGTGCCAGCAGCGCGACCTCCTACGAGCAGTACTTC. The full variable domain, in which reference TRBV9 and TRBJ2-7 provide the parts outside the CDR3, is DSGVTQTPKHLITATGQRVTLRCSPRSGDLSVYWYQQSLDQGLQFLIQYYNGEERAKGNILERFSAQQFPDLHSELNLSSLELGDSALYFCASSATSYEQYFGPGTRLTVT.

The rearrangement uses TRBV2 and TRBJ1-1; TRBD1 matches 8 bases. V trimming: 6 bases; J trimming: 10 bases; junction bases outside the gene matches: 13. This CDR3 contains 14 residues. CDR1 and CDR2 (germline): SNHLY, FYNNEI. CDR3 bases: TGTGCCAGCAGCGGGGACAGGCGAGATTTGAGAGCTTTCTTT. Its protein product is CASSGDRRDLRAFF.

V usage is TRBV28 and J usage is TRBJ1-2; D unresolved. Germline CDR1 MDHEN, CDR2 SYDVKM. V was cut by 7 bases and J by 4 bases, with 13 bases left in between. This CDR3 region has 13 residues. The CDR3 reads CASTTSPTYGYTF. DNA of the CDR3: TGTGCCAGCACTACATCCCCGACCTATGGCTACACCTTC.

The chain employs TRBV6-5 and TRBJ2-7; 10 bases line up with TRBD2. V shed 5 bases and J 3 bases; nucleotides not matched to a gene: 7. CDR1 is MNHEY and CDR2 is SVGAGI in the germline V gene. This CDR3 comprises 15 residues. The CDR3 sequence: CASSPSSSGSYEQYF. For the CDR3, the DNA is TGTGCCAGCAGTCCCTCTTCTAGCGGGAGCTACGAGCAGTACTTC.

In its sample, this clone was seen a few times. V is TRBV29-1 and J is TRBJ1-2, with D hard to call. V lost 2 bases to trimming and J lost 3 bases, with 4 bases between them. The CDR3 is made up of 11 amino acids. Germline CDR1 is SQVTM and CDR2 is ANQGSEA. The DNA of the CDR3 is TGCAGCGTTGAAAATGACTATGGCTACACCTTC. It codes for CSVENDYGYTF.

V and J are TRBV7-9 and TRBJ1-2; D not certain. Trimming removed 3 bases from V and 5 bases from J, with 7 bases in between. Germline CDR1 SEHNR, CDR2 FQNEAQ (reference sequence). This CDR3 has 12 amino acids. This CDR3 is CASSLDAYGYTF. The CDR3 DNA reads TGTGCCAGCAGCTTGGACGCATATGGCTACACCTTC.

The V gene is TRBV13, the J gene TRBJ1-2; D gene ambiguous. V lost 1 base to trimming and J lost 3 bases, with 6 bases between them. CDR3 length equals 13 residues. Germline V gene lookup returns CDR1 PRHDT and CDR2 FYEKMQ (reference sequence). The CDR3 sequence: CASSLVGDYGYTF. In DNA form, the CDR3 reads TGTGCCAGCAGCTTAGTGGGTGACTATGGCTACACCTTC.

This chain connects TRBV6-4 to TRBJ2-7; TRBD1 matches at 7 bases. Germline values: CDR1 MRHNA, CDR2 SNTAGT. The CDR3 is 13 amino acids. The J segment lost 5 bases and the V segment lost 10 bases, leaving 11 bases of the junction unmatched. The CDR3 DNA reads TGTGCCACCTCGACCGGGACAGTTGACGAGCAGTACTTC. Amino acids: CATSTGTVDEQYF.

This sequence joins TRBV5-1 and TRBJ2-7, with D maybe TRBD1 (6 bases). Trimming pared 0 bases from V and 1 base from J, leaving 17 bases between. Germline CDR1 reads SGHRS; CDR2 reads YFSETQ. The CDR3 spans 17 residues. The CDR3 region is CASSLGDNWGLSYEQYF. CDR3 DNA sequence: TGCGCCAGCAGCTTGGGGGATAATTGGGGGCTTTCCTACGAGCAGTACTTC. The full variable domain, completed using reference TRBV5-1 and TRBJ2-7, is KAGVTQTPRYLIKTRGQQVTLSCSPISGHRSVSWYQQTPGQGLQFLFEYFSETQRNKGNFPGRFSGRQFSNSRSEMNVSTLELGDSALYLCASSLGDNWGLSYEQYFGPGTRLTVT.

The chain uses TRBV4-3 and TRBJ1-5; 7 bases match TRBD1. The CDR3 is made up of 18 amino acids. V shed 0 bases and J 7 bases; nucleotides not matched to a gene: 15. Germline V CDR1 and CDR2: LGHNA, YSLEER. CDR3 coding DNA: TGCGCCAGCAGCCAAGAGGTCCCTGACAGGGACTGGGGGCAGCCCCAGCATTTT. Its translation: CASSQEVPDRDWGQPQHF.

V usage is TRBV28 and J usage is TRBJ1-1, with D maybe TRBD1 (5 bases). Germline V gene data show CDR1 as MDHEN and CDR2 as SYDVKM. The CDR3 sequence is 14 residues long. Between the trimmed V and J ends, which lost 8 bases and 1 base, there was a span of 14 bases. CDR3 sequence reads: CASLRGGANTEAFF. The CDR3 region has the DNA TGTGCCAGCCTAAGGGGAGGGGCGAACACTGAAGCTTTCTTT.

This chain links TRBV11-2 with TRBJ1-1; the D gene is possibly TRBD1 (5 bases). The germline gives CDR1 SGHAT, CDR2 FQNNGV. CDR3 length: 14 residues. Trimming cost V 5 bases and J 4 bases, with 14 bases left between them. Here the CDR3 DNA reads TGTGCCAGCAGCCCGTCTAAGGACATCACTGAAGCTTTCTTT. Translating gives CASSPSKDITEAFF.

The CDR3 region is CASSERTGATDTQYF. The CDR3 DNA sequence: TGTGCCAGCAGCGAAAGGACAGGGGCCACAGATACGCAGTATTTT. This chain joins TRBV9 and TRBJ2-3; TRBD1 matches 9 bases. This CDR3 is 15 amino acids long. Per germline, CDR1 SGDLS and CDR2 YYNGEE. V gave up 3 bases and J gave up 2 bases; unmatched junction bases: 4.

The chain carries TRBV5-4 and TRBJ2-7; D is unresolved. Per the germline V gene, CDR1 is SGHNT and CDR2 is YYREEE (reference sequence). The germline V and J ends were trimmed by 0 bases and 5 bases, with 9 bases remaining between them. The CDR3 contains 13 residues. The CDR3 region has the DNA TGTGCCAGCAGCTTGGTAGGGATTCACGAGCAGTACTTC. Protein product: CASSLVGIHEQYF.